The TCR beta chain described here comes from a study of stem cell transplantation in POMP-related autoinflammatory disease. On the study more broadly: CD8+ T cells were low and CD4+ cells naive-skewed before transplant.

Only in-frame clones appear in the TCRdb table, and some are missing; sequencing was by immunoSEQ multiplex PCR. The sample contains about 3,000 clones, 75% to 95% of which appear only once. CDR1 MNHEY and CDR2 SVGAGI come from the germline V gene. The CDR3 contains 14 residues. V shed 6 bases and J shed 7 bases, with 15 bases lying between them. Concerning this clone itself: Its target is not known.

Study results and limitations: Fewer unique TRB V-J gene pairings were identified in patients with PRAID.

Material: CD4+ follicular helper T cells (Tfh) from PBMCs, obtained after stem cell transplantation. The V call is TRBV6-5, the J call TRBJ1-4, with D possibly TRBD1 on 6 matching bases. The sequence derives from a human patient with POMP-related autoinflammation and immune dysregulation (PRAID). Some T cells may have come from the graft donor. CDR3: CASRLGGAGEKLFF. CDR3 in DNA: TGTGCCAGCAGATTAGGGGGGGCAGGTGAAAAACTGTTTTTT.